This T cell receptor (beta chain) was sequenced in a study of shared clonotypes between healthy human individuals. Turning to the study itself: Researchers drew samples from a couple of women and three men aged 18 to 49.

CDR3 size: 14 residues. V shed 2 bases and J shed 3 bases, with 11 bases lying between them. Germline CDR1 reads WSHSY; CDR2 reads SAAADI. This was a deep-level run. It was 150 to 250 ng DNA, 30,000 or so T cell genomes, that sorted-subset replicate PCRs used. Profiled with immunoSEQ multiplex PCR; TCRdb holds only in-frame clones, not every one. The sample comprises hundreds of thousands of clones, about 98% of which are singletons, and 0.3% rests with the top ten. As defined, naive CD8 cells were CD45RO-negative and positively selected for CCR7, with terminally differentiated effector memory CD45RA+ cells excluded. Points from the study as a whole: Across subsets, estimated richness was generally greater for naive than for memory populations.

Of note for this clone: Its specificity is unknown.

The chain couples TRBV10-2 to TRBJ2-7; no reliable D call. The receptor was derived from a man aged 25 to 45 in good health. Input material: naive CD8+ T cells sorted from blood. This chain's CDR3 is CASSEMGFLYEQYF. CDR3 bases: TGCGCCAGCAGTGAGATGGGGTTTCTCTACGAGCAGTACTTC.